What follows are 22 T cell receptor beta chains derived from one specimen sequenced in a study of response to subunit inactivated influenza vaccine (dated by TCRdb to the late 2010s). Library preparation used RT-PCR. The listed sequencing device is Illumina HiSeq 2500. Using fastp trimming at Q25 and MiXCR clonotype assembly, TCRdb reanalyzed the public sequencing data and kept in-frame beta chains. Rows are combined by CDR3 protein, so each entry shows the most common genes and DNA. This sample lists about 780,000 distinct CDR3 sequences; 18% were detected once. The ten largest clones add up to roughly a tenth of the sample. The material sequenced was PBMCs from blood, taken about 5 days after vaccination. These receptors were collected from a man over 45 who received an inactivated influenza vaccine. Donor details come from another sample of the same person, matched by shared clones.

This clonotype was seen more than once but under ten times. The chain carries TRBV6-2 or TRBV6-3 and TRBJ2-3, with a possible D match to TRBD1 (5 bases). Germline V lookup: CDR1 MNHEY, CDR2 SVGEGT. V was shortened by 4 bases and J by 3 bases, with 11 bases between the two germline ends. CDR3 length: 14 residues. The CDR3 loop reads CASSFAGWTDTQYF. As DNA, the CDR3 is TGTGCCAGCAGTTTCGCAGGGTGGACAGATACGCAGTATTTT.

In its sample, this clonotype was seen a few times. J is TRBJ2-3 and V is TRBV5-1, with 9 bases lining up with TRBD2. Germline V gene sequence: CDR1 SGHRS, CDR2 YFSETQ. V was pared by 1 base and J by 4 bases, with 4 bases of the junction left unmatched. The CDR3 has 15 residues. The CDR3 DNA reads as TGCGCCAGCAGCTTGAGCGGGGGGTCCTCAGATACGCAGTATTTT. As protein: CASSLSGGSSDTQYF.

The CDR3 sequence is CSALRSGRASGANVLTF. The DNA for the CDR3 is TGCAGTGCTCTCAGAAGCGGGAGGGCCTCTGGGGCCAACGTCCTGACTTTC. The J gene is TRBJ2-6, the V gene TRBV20-1, with 10 bases identical to TRBD2. The CDR3 has 17 amino acids. Germline assignment: CDR1 DFQATT and CDR2 SNEGSKA (reference sequence). After removal of 5 bases from V and 0 bases from J, the junction contained 7 bases not matched to a gene.

The chain carries TRBV18 and TRBJ2-1; 13 bases map to TRBD2. The CDR3 consists of 15 residues. Per germline, CDR1 KGHSH and CDR2 LQKENI. Trimming took 3 bases from V and 10 from J; bases not matched to a gene: 6. The CDR3 DNA is TGTGCCAGCTCACCTGGGACTAGCGGGGCATGGGAGCAGTTCTTC. Amino acids: CASSPGTSGAWEQFF.

The CDR3 nucleotides read TGTGCCAGCAGCCGAGGGACAGACCAAGAGACCCAGTACTTC. Amino acids: CASSRGTDQETQYF. The V gene is TRBV7-9, the J gene TRBJ2-5, with 7 bases lining up with TRBD1. V dropped 5 bases and J dropped 0; count of bases not matched to a gene: 3. Per germline, CDR1 SEHNR and CDR2 FQNEAQ (reference sequence). This CDR3 comprises 14 residues.

This clonotype was seen only a few times. This chain links TRBV20-1 with TRBJ1-6; D is possibly TRBD1 (5 bases). V gave up 5 bases and J gave up 3 bases, with 11 bases separating them. Germline V gene data show CDR1 as DFQATT and CDR2 as SNEGSKA (reference sequence). CDR3 size: 14 residues. CDR3 loop: CSAFGGGYNSPLHF. CDR3 sequence (DNA): TGCAGTGCTTTCGGGGGGGGCTATAATTCACCCCTCCACTTT.

This clonotype was seen a few times. This chain connects TRBV18 to TRBJ2-3; D ambiguous. V lost 2 bases, J lost 0 bases, and 12 bases lay in between. The germline CDR1 and CDR2 sequences are KGHSH and LQKENI. This CDR3 spans 16 amino acids. CDR3 region: CASSPNPGPSTDTQYF. CDR3 DNA: TGTGCCAGCTCACCAAACCCAGGACCTAGCACAGATACGCAGTATTTT.

This sequence joins TRBV28 and TRBJ2-6; TRBD1 matches 7 bases. The CDR3 consists of 16 residues. Germline-derived CDR1 and CDR2 are MDHEN and SYDVKM. Losses at the gene ends were 5 bases for V and 2 bases for J; bases not matched to a gene: 6. The CDR3 region is CASSTRQGTGANVLTF. CDR3 DNA sequence: TGTGCCAGCAGTACTAGACAGGGAACTGGGGCCAACGTCCTGACTTTC.

This clonotype was detected many times. V is TRBV10-3 and J is TRBJ2-7; 8 bases agree with TRBD1. This CDR3 is 12 amino acids long. Germline CDR1 ENHRY, CDR2 SYGVKD. J gave up 6 bases and V 10 bases, and 8 bases lay outside the gene matches. The CDR3 DNA is TGTGCCACCCAGGGGGCGCGGGGCGAGCAGTACTTC. Amino acids: CATQGARGEQYF.

The CDR3, as DNA: TGCAGTGCTAGCACAGGGGGCATGGACATTCAGTACTTC. Translation: CSASTGGMDIQYF. The chain recombines TRBV20-1 with TRBJ2-4; TRBD1 matches at 9 bases. Losses at the gene ends were 3 bases for V and 8 bases for J; bases not matched to a gene: 5. The CDR3 covers 13 residues. Germline CDR1 DFQATT, CDR2 SNEGSKA (reference sequence).

The chain combines TRBV10-1 with TRBJ1-2; D is unclear. Germline lookup yields CDR1 WNHNN and CDR2 SYGVQD (reference sequence). Trimming removed 0 bases at V and 6 bases at J, with 8 bases between. CDR3 length: 13 amino acids. CDR3: CASSESPLHGYTF. CDR3 nucleotide sequence: TGCGCCAGCAGTGAGTCGCCACTCCATGGCTACACCTTC.

In this sample, this clonotype turned up a few times. The chain uses TRBV29-1 and TRBJ2-5; D tentatively reads TRBD1 or TRBD2 (5 bases each). V gave up 1 base and J gave up 2 bases, with 11 bases separating them. The CDR3 contains 14 residues. The V gene's germline CDR1 is SQVTM and CDR2 ANQGSEA. The CDR3 is CSVEGWGPQETQYF. The CDR3 bases are TGCAGCGTTGAAGGATGGGGACCTCAAGAGACCCAGTACTTC.

About this clonotype: A much larger clone lies one base from this, so it may be a read error. The V call is TRBV28, the J call TRBJ1-6; D perhaps matches TRBD1 (5 bases). The ends were cut back, 3 bases at V and 3 bases at J, with 6 bases in the middle. Germline assignment: CDR1 MDHEN and CDR2 SYDVKM. The CDR3 spans 14 residues. For the CDR3, the DNA is TGTGCCAGCAGTTTTGACAGCTATAATTCACCCCTCCACTTT. Protein sequence: CASSFDSYNSPLHF.

In the case of this clonotype: This may be a read error: a much more frequent sequence differs by one nucleotide. The chain uses TRBV20-1 and TRBJ1-6; possibly TRBD1 for D (6 bases). Germline values: CDR1 DFQATT, CDR2 SNEGSKA (reference sequence). V shed 3 bases and J shed 6 bases, with 12 bases lying between them. There are 14 residues in the CDR3. The CDR3 loop is CSASTGRANSPLHF. In DNA, the CDR3 is TGCAGTGCTAGCACAGGGCGCGCTAATTCACCCCTCCACTTT.

This clonotype was observed at least ten times. The chain is built from TRBV20-1 and TRBJ1-5; a weak D match, TRBD1 (5 bases). V shed 2 bases and J shed 3 bases, with 11 bases lying between them. CDR1 and CDR2 (germline): DFQATT, SNEGSKA (reference sequence). The CDR3 has 14 amino acids. For the CDR3, the DNA is TGCAGTGCTAGACCCAGGGAACTCAATCAGCCCCAGCATTTT. Protein product: CSARPRELNQPQHF.

Only a few counts were recorded for this clonotype. The rearrangement joins TRBV5-6 to TRBJ1-5; 10 bases map to TRBD1. Germline V gene data show CDR1 as SGHDT and CDR2 as YYEEEE. Losses at the gene ends were 4 bases for V and 9 bases for J; bases not matched to a gene: 7. The CDR3 runs 14 residues. The CDR3 is CASSGDRGLGPQHF. The CDR3 nucleotides read TGTGCCAGCAGCGGAGACAGGGGGCTGGGGCCCCAGCATTTT.

This clonotype appeared a few times. The rearrangement uses TRBV5-1 and TRBJ2-3; tentatively, D is TRBD2 (5 bases). The CDR3 extends over 14 amino acids. V dropped 4 bases and J dropped 4 bases, with 13 bases sitting between them. Germline CDR1 and CDR2: SGHRS and YFSETQ. CDR3 nucleotide sequence: TGCGCCAGCAGCCGGAGGATAGGCCCAGATACGCAGTATTTT. Its protein is CASSRRIGPDTQYF.

The chain combines TRBV19 with TRBJ1-5; 7 bases fit TRBD1. The CDR3 has 14 amino acids. The germline V gene has CDR1 LNHDA and CDR2 SQIVND (reference sequence). Trimming cost V 10 bases and J 6 bases; bases outside gene matches: 12. The CDR3, as DNA: TGTGCCACCCAGCGAACCAGGGGGTCTCAGCCCCAGCATTTT. As protein: CATQRTRGSQPQHF.

This clonotype was detected many times. This chain joins TRBV6-2 or TRBV6-3 and TRBJ2-3, with 9 positions matching TRBD2. Unmatched junction bases numbered 8, after V lost 6 bases and J lost 4 bases. Germline V gene sequence: CDR1 MNHEY, CDR2 SVGEGT. The CDR3 has 15 amino acids. The CDR3 loop reads CASRLSGSSPDTQYF. The CDR3 nucleotides are TGTGCCAGCAGGCTTAGCGGGAGCTCCCCAGATACGCAGTATTTT.

J is TRBJ2-3 and V is TRBV4-2; unclear D gene. The germline V gene encodes CDR1 LGHNA and CDR2 YNFKEQ. Trimming took 3 bases from V and 3 from J, leaving 13 bases between them. The length of the CDR3 is 15 residues. The CDR3 region is CASSHRASGTDTQYF. The CDR3 nucleotides read TGTGCCAGCAGCCATCGGGCCTCCGGGACAGATACGCAGTATTTT.

The chain combines TRBV29-1 with TRBJ2-7; the match to TRBD2 covers 7 bases. This CDR3 has 12 amino acids. CDR1 is SQVTM and CDR2 is ANQGSEA in the germline V gene. V dropped 7 bases and J dropped 5; count of bases not matched to a gene: 8. As DNA, the CDR3 is TGCAGCGCCCGGGAGGCAGTAAACGAGCAGTACTTC. Residues: CSAREAVNEQYF.

The chain uses TRBV7-2 and TRBJ2-4; D not certain. Germline V gene lookup returns CDR1 SGHTA and CDR2 FQGNSA. The V and J ends lost 5 bases and 7 bases respectively, with 9 bases between them. CDR3 length: 12 amino acids. The CDR3 reads CASSPPENIQYF. The CDR3 DNA reads as TGTGCCAGCAGCCCCCCCGAGAACATTCAGTACTTC. The whole variable domain, filled in from reference TRBV7-2 and TRBJ2-4, reads GAGVSQSPSNKVTEKGKDVELRCDPISGHTALYWYRQSLGQGLEFLIYFQGNSAPDKSGLPSDRFSAERTGGSVSTLTIQRTQQEDSAVYLCASSPPENIQYFGAGTRLSVL.